Below are 30 T cell receptor beta chains sequenced from a single sample in a study of T cell responses to AZD1222 COVID-19 vaccine. Profiling relied on immunoSEQ multiplex PCR, and the TCRdb table lists in-frame clones only, not all of them. The repertoire holds roughly 120,000 clones, with roughly 86% as singletons. The sample in question was peripheral blood, obtained on day 0 of AZD1222 vaccination. The receptors shown here come from an adult in good health.

The V and J genes are TRBV7-9 and TRBJ1-1; 8 bases fit TRBD1. Germline assignment: CDR1 SEHNR and CDR2 FQNEAQ (reference sequence). The CDR3 consists of 14 residues. The J segment lost 4 bases and the V segment lost 3 bases, leaving 4 bases of the junction unmatched. The CDR3 nucleotides are TGTGCCAGCAGCTTTGGACAGGGTTCCACTGAAGCTTTCTTT. It specifies CASSFGQGSTEAFF. Filled out from reference TRBV7-9 and TRBJ1-1, the complete variable domain reads DTGVSQNPRHKITKRGQNVTFRCDPISEHNRLYWYRQTLGQGPEFLTYFQNEAQLEKSRLLSDRFSAERPKGSFSTLEIQRTEQGDSAMYLCASSFGQGSTEAFFGQGTRLTVV.

The CDR3 reads CASSLTSGAYEQYF. The CDR3 coding sequence is TGTGCCAGCAGCTTGACTAGCGGGGCCTACGAGCAGTACTTC. The V gene is TRBV5-5, the J gene TRBJ2-7; 10 bases align to TRBD2. V dropped 1 base and J dropped 2; count of bases not matched to a gene: 0. The germline CDR1 and CDR2 sequences are SGHKS and YYEKEE (reference sequence). The CDR3 runs to 14 residues.

The rearrangement uses TRBV3-1 (or the pseudogene TRBV3-2) and TRBJ2-5, with TRBD2 matching over 8 bases. The CDR3 contains 14 residues. The V gene's germline CDR1 is LGHDT and CDR2 YNNKEL (reference sequence). The V gene end was trimmed by 3 bases and the J gene end by 5 bases; junction bases not matched to a gene: 5. The CDR3 loop reads CASSQRGAYETQYF. CDR3 DNA: TGTGCCAGCAGCCAGCGGGGGGCGTATGAGACCCAGTACTTC.

In DNA form, the CDR3 reads TGTGCCAGTAGTGCCCGGACTAGCGGGACTAGGGGCAATGAGCAGTTCTTC. Translation: CASSARTSGTRGNEQFF. The chain links TRBV19 to TRBJ2-1; 12 bases align to TRBD2. The V gene end was trimmed by 5 bases and the J gene end by 6 bases; junction bases not matched to a gene: 11. The CDR3 loop spans 17 amino acids. Germline loops: CDR1 LNHDA, CDR2 SQIVND (reference sequence).

The CDR3 DNA follows: TGTGCCAGCAGTTACTCGAATGGCGGGGACTACGAGCAGTACTTC. This sequence encodes CASSYSNGGDYEQYF. This chain uses TRBV6-5 with TRBJ2-7, with a tentative D call TRBD2 (6 bases). The germline CDR1 and CDR2 sequences are MNHEY and SVGAGI. CDR3 length: 15 residues. Trimming removed 0 bases at V and 3 bases at J, with 12 bases between.

The chain joins TRBV28 to TRBJ2-3, with D possibly TRBD1 on 5 matching bases. The CDR3 consists of 14 residues. Deletions cut 1 base from V and 1 base from J, with 6 bases between. Germline V gives CDR1 MDHEN, CDR2 SYDVKM. DNA for the CDR3: TGTGCCAGCAGTTTATTACAGGGCACAGATACGCAGTATTTT. Translated, it gives CASSLLQGTDTQYF.

The chain is built from TRBV11-3 and TRBJ2-5; D is possibly TRBD1 (5 bases). V lost 5 bases, J lost 7 bases, and 14 bases lay in between. The CDR3 sequence is 13 residues long. From germline, CDR1 is SGHNT and CDR2 YENEEA. The CDR3 nucleotides are TGTGCCAGCAGCCAAGAAGTCCAGGGGACCCAGTACTTC. This encodes CASSQEVQGTQYF.

The chain joins TRBV7-9 to TRBJ2-1; 10 bases map to TRBD1. Unmatched junction bases numbered 10, after V lost 3 bases and J lost 5 bases. In germline, CDR1 is SEHNR, CDR2 FQNEAQ (reference sequence). This CDR3 spans 17 amino acids. This CDR3 is CASSFLEGDRGNNEQFF. In DNA form, the CDR3 reads TGTGCCAGCAGCTTCCTCGAGGGGGACAGGGGAAACAATGAGCAGTTCTTC. Together with reference TRBV7-9 and TRBJ2-1, the CDR3 gives the full variable domain: DTGVSQNPRHKITKRGQNVTFRCDPISEHNRLYWYRQTLGQGPEFLTYFQNEAQLEKSRLLSDRFSAERPKGSFSTLEIQRTEQGDSAMYLCASSFLEGDRGNNEQFFGPGTRLTVL.

The chain joins TRBV10-2 to TRBJ1-2; maybe TRBD1 (5 bases). The CDR3 runs 15 residues. V lost 0 bases to trimming and J lost 6 bases, with 14 bases between them. CDR1 and CDR2 from the germline V gene are WSHSY and SAAADI. The CDR3 is CASSESMRQGDGYTF. In DNA form, the CDR3 reads TGCGCCAGCAGTGAGTCGATGCGGCAGGGTGATGGCTACACCTTC.

The CDR3 DNA sequence: TGTGCCAGCTCACCACTAGGGACAGGGGCTACCGAAACTGAAGCTTTCTTT. Amino acid sequence: CASSPLGTGATETEAFF. The chain combines TRBV18 with TRBJ1-1; 10 positions agree with TRBD1. In germline, CDR1 is KGHSH, CDR2 LQKENI. Unmatched junction bases numbered 10, after V lost 1 base and J lost 5 bases. The CDR3 consists of 17 residues.

This clone was picked up one time. This sequence joins TRBV9 and TRBJ2-4; TRBD2 matches 9 bases. The CDR3 loop spans 18 amino acids. The junction had 14 bases not matched to a gene; V was cut back by 4 bases and J by 3 bases. Per the germline V gene, CDR1 is SGDLS and CDR2 is YYNGEE. The CDR3 here is CASSPPISREGIKNIQYF. The DNA of the CDR3 is TGTGCCAGCAGCCCCCCGATCTCGCGGGAGGGAATCAAAAACATTCAGTACTTC.

This clone was observed once. The V call is TRBV6-5, the J call TRBJ2-5, with 7 positions matching TRBD2. CDR3 length: 13 amino acids. Looked up from germline, CDR1 is MNHEY and CDR2 is SVGAGI. J gave up 0 bases and V 6 bases, and 1 base lay outside the gene matches. The CDR3 loop is CASSGTNQETQYF. CDR3 DNA sequence: TGTGCCAGCAGCGGGACTAACCAAGAGACCCAGTACTTC.

The chain links TRBV7-2 to TRBJ1-5; tentative D call: TRBD1 (6 bases). Trimming removed 1 base at V and 6 bases at J, with 10 bases between. Germline loops: CDR1 SGHTA, CDR2 FQGNSA. CDR3 size: 14 residues. CDR3 sequence: CASSLVGAGQPQHF. The CDR3 coding sequence is TGTGCCAGCAGCTTAGTGGGGGCGGGTCAGCCCCAGCATTTT.

The V call is TRBV7-8, the J call TRBJ2-7, with D possibly TRBD2 on 5 matching bases. Looked up from germline, CDR1 is SGHVS and CDR2 is FQNEAQ. V shed 3 bases and J shed 4 bases, with 10 bases lying between them. This CDR3 is built from 13 residues. This CDR3 is CASSFRDEYEQYF. The CDR3 region has the DNA TGTGCCAGCAGCTTCCGGGATGAGTACGAGCAGTACTTC.

The chain employs TRBV30 and TRBJ1-5; possible D gene TRBD1, 6 bases. The germline V gene has CDR1 GTSNPN and CDR2 SVGIG (reference sequence). CDR3 length: 17 residues. V lost 3 bases to trimming and J lost 2 bases, with 20 bases between them. In DNA form, the CDR3 reads TGTGCCTGGAGCCGGTGGCAGGGCGAGGGGGGCAATCAGCCCCAGCATTTT. Translation: CAWSRWQGEGGNQPQHF.

This rearrangement joins TRBV12-3 or TRBV12-4 to TRBJ1-2, with D possibly being TRBD1 (6 bases). Trimming shortened V by 7 bases and J by 7 bases, and 13 bases separated the two germline ends. This CDR3 is 12 amino acids long. CDR3 coding DNA: TGTGCCAGCACTACAGGGTTAGGTGGCTACACCTTC. Its translation: CASTTGLGGYTF.

The rearrangement uses TRBV19 and TRBJ2-6; D remains ambiguous. The CDR3 extends over 16 amino acids. V lost 3 bases and J 2 bases, leaving 11 bases between the germline ends. Germline V gives CDR1 LNHDA, CDR2 SQIVND (reference sequence). CDR3 DNA sequence: TGTGCCAGTAGTATTTCCCTAGGGCCTGGGGCCAACGTCCTGACTTTC. It encodes CASSISLGPGANVLTF.

The chain recombines TRBV4-2 with TRBJ1-6; no reliable D call. Trimming shortened V by 0 bases and J by 11 bases, and 8 bases separated the two germline ends. The germline CDR1 and CDR2 sequences are LGHNA and YNFKEQ. The CDR3 runs 13 residues. The DNA of the CDR3 is TGTGCCAGCAGCCAAGATCCCGGGCCACCCCTCCACTTT. Its protein is CASSQDPGPPLHF.

This clone showed up just once. This chain joins TRBV19 and TRBJ1-2; 7 bases fit TRBD1. V was clipped by 6 bases and J by 4 bases; unmatched bases: 11. The germline CDR1 and CDR2 sequences are LNHDA and SQIVND (reference sequence). The CDR3 is 15 residues long. Here the CDR3 DNA reads TGTGCCAGTAGCGAACAACAGGGGATGGGCTATGGCTACACCTTC. Amino acids: CASSEQQGMGYGYTF.

CDR3 coding DNA: TGTGCCACCAGTGATTCCGGGACAGCCTATGGCTACACCTTC. It encodes CATSDSGTAYGYTF. V gene TRBV24-1 combines with J gene TRBJ1-2, with 7 bases fitting TRBD1. Unmatched junction bases numbered 3, after V lost 2 bases and J lost 4 bases. Germline CDR1 KGHDR, CDR2 SFDVKD. This CDR3 has 14 residues.

V is TRBV30 and J is TRBJ1-4, with D possibly being TRBD1 (6 bases). Germline V lookup: CDR1 GTSNPN, CDR2 SVGIG (reference sequence). The CDR3 extends over 14 amino acids. V dropped 2 bases and J dropped 8 bases, with 15 bases sitting between them. The CDR3, as DNA: TGTGCCTGGAGTAAACAGGGCCGCCGAGAAAAACTGTTTTTT. Protein sequence: CAWSKQGRREKLFF.

The chain joins TRBV18 to TRBJ1-3; D may be TRBD1 (5 bases). Trimming left V 5 bases short and J 0 bases short, with 14 bases between. In germline, CDR1 is KGHSH, CDR2 LQKENI. The CDR3 consists of 16 residues. CDR3 amino acids: CASSAPGRNSGNTIYF. Here the CDR3 DNA reads TGTGCCAGCTCAGCCCCGGGACGTAACTCTGGAAACACCATATATTTT.

This chain links TRBV19 with TRBJ2-1; D unclear. Germline V gene lookup returns CDR1 LNHDA and CDR2 SQIVND (reference sequence). The CDR3 length is 15 residues. The ends were cut back, 4 bases at V and 3 bases at J, with 13 bases in the middle. The CDR3 sequence: CASSKAQALYNEQFF. The DNA for the CDR3 is TGTGCCAGTAGTAAGGCCCAGGCCCTCTACAATGAGCAGTTCTTC.

The gene calls are TRBV4-2 and TRBJ2-1; 13 positions match TRBD2. This CDR3 is 18 amino acids long. The junction had 7 bases not matched to a gene; V was cut back by 4 bases and J by 1 base. Germline V gene sequence: CDR1 LGHNA, CDR2 YNFKEQ. CDR3 residues: CASSPTSGGINSYNEQFF. DNA for the CDR3: TGTGCCAGCAGCCCGACTAGCGGGGGGATTAATTCCTACAATGAGCAGTTCTTC.

The genes are TRBV2 and TRBJ1-1; D gene ambiguous. The CDR3 sequence is 13 residues long. The V gene's germline CDR1 is SNHLY and CDR2 FYNNEI. V shed 5 bases and J shed 10 bases, with 17 bases lying between them. CDR3 in amino acids: CASSLNLANGAFF. The CDR3 nucleotides read TGTGCCAGCAGTTTGAACTTGGCGAACGGAGCTTTCTTT.

This chain joins TRBV5-5 and TRBJ1-2, with D possibly matching TRBD1 (5 bases). Between the trimmed V and J ends, which lost 2 bases and 8 bases, there was a span of 19 bases. This CDR3 has 15 amino acids. Per germline, CDR1 SGHKS and CDR2 YYEKEE (reference sequence). CDR3 residues: CASSFRDFNAGGYTF. CDR3 DNA: TGTGCCAGCAGCTTTCGGGACTTTAATGCTGGGGGCTACACCTTC.

The chain combines TRBV4-1 with TRBJ2-7; TRBD1 matches at 10 bases. CDR3 length: 14 amino acids. J lost 1 base, V lost 9 bases, and 6 bases had no gene match. Germline-derived CDR1 and CDR2 are MGHRA and YSYEKL. CDR3 loop: CASPRGQGSYEQYF. The CDR3, as DNA: TGCGCCAGTCCCAGGGGACAGGGGTCCTACGAGCAGTACTTC.

The chain recombines TRBV6-5 with TRBJ1-2; 9 positions match TRBD1. Trimming at V came to 5 bases and at J to 6 bases, leaving 4 bases not matched to a gene. Germline-derived CDR1 and CDR2 are MNHEY and SVGAGI. CDR3 length equals 13 residues. The CDR3: CASSRTGVDGYTF. The CDR3 nucleotides read TGTGCCAGCAGTCGGACAGGGGTGGATGGCTACACCTTC.

This clone came up once. The chain employs TRBV7-2 and TRBJ1-3; D not resolved. The CDR3 loop spans 14 amino acids. The V end was cut by 3 bases, the J end by 3 bases, with 9 bases between. Germline CDR1 is SGHTA and CDR2 is FQGNSA. In DNA, the CDR3 is TGTGCCAGCAGCTTTAGCCTATATGGAAACACCATATATTTT. Translation: CASSFSLYGNTIYF.

The V gene is TRBV5-4, the J gene TRBJ2-1, with TRBD2 matching over 7 bases. There are 14 residues in the CDR3. CDR1 is SGHNT, CDR2 YYREEE, per germline (reference sequence). The V and J ends lost 4 bases and 7 bases, in that order; junction bases with no gene match: 8. CDR3 sequence reads: CASSTWTSDNEQFF. Written as DNA, the CDR3 is TGTGCCAGCAGCACCTGGACTAGTGATAATGAGCAGTTCTTC.